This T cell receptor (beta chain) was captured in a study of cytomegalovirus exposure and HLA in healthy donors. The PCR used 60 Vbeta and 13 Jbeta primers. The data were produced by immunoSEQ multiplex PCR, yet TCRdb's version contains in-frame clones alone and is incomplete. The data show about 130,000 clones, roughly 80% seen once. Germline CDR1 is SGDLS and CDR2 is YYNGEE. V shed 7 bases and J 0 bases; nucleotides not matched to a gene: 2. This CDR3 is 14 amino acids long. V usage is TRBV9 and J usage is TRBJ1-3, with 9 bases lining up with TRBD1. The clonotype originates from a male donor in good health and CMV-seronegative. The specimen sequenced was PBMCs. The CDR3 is CASQTGGSGNTIYF. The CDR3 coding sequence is TGTGCCAGCCAGACAGGGGGCTCTGGAAACACCATATATTTT.